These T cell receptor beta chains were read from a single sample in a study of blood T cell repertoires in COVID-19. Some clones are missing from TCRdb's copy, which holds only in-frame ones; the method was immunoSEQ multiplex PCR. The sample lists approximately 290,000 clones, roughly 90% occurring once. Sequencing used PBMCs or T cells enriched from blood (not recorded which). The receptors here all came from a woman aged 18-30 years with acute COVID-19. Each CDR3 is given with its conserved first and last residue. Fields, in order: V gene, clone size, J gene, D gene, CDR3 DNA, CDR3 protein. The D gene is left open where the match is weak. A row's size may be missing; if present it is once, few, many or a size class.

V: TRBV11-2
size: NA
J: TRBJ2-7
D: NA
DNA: TGTGCCAGCAGCCAAACAGCCTACGAGCAGTACTTC
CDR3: CASSQTAYEQYF

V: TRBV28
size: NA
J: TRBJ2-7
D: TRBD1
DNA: TGTGCCAGCAGTGCCCCCGGGACAGCCTACGAGCAGTACTTC
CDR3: CASSAPGTAYEQYF

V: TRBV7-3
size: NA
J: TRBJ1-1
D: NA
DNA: TGTGCCAGCAGCCCAGGGTCGAACACTGAAGCTTTCTTT
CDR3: CASSPGSNTEAFF

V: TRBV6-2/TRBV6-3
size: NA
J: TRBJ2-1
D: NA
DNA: TGTGCCAGCAGCCCTTCGGGGCGGGGTGCCTACAATGAGCAGTTCTTC
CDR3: CASSPSGRGAYNEQFF

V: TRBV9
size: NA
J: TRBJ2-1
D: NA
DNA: TGTGCCAGCAGCCCCTCGTACGGGATAGAGCAGTTCTTC
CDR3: CASSPSYGIEQFF

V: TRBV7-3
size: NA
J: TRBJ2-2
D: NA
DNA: TGTGCCAGCAGCTCCACGAGGGATATACCGACCGGGGAGCTGTTTTTT
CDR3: CASSSTRDIPTGELFF

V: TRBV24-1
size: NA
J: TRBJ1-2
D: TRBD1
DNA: TGTGCCACCAGTGAGTCCGGACAGGAGAGCTATGGCTACACCTTC
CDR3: CATSESGQESYGYTF

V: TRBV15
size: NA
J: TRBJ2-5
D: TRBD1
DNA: TGTGCCACCAGCAGGGGACAGGGTTTTCAAGAGACCCAGTACTTC
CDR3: CATSRGQGFQETQYF

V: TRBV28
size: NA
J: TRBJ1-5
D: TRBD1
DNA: TGTGCCAGCATTTCCTACAGGGGATTGAATCAGCCCCAGCATTTT
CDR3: CASISYRGLNQPQHF

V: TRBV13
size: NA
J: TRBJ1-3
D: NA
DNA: TGTGCCAGCAGCTTAGTGGGACTCAGGGACACCATATATTTT
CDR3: CASSLVGLRDTIYF

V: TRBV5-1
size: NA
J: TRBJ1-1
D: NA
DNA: TGCGCCAGCAGCTTGGTTCGGGGTTGGAGCACTGAAGCTTTCTTT
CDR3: CASSLVRGWSTEAFF

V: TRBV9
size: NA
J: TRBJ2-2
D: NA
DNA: TGTGCCAGCATGGGACACCTCGCCGGGGAGCTGTTTTTT
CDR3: CASMGHLAGELFF

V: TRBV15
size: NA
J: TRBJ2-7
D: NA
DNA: TGTGCCACCAGCCAGGCCGGAAGCTCCTACGAGCAGTACTTC
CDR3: CATSQAGSSYEQYF

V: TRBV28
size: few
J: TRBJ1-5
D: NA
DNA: TGTGCCAGCAGTTTCCCCTCCCAGGGTGGTCAGCCCCAGCATTTT
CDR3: CASSFPSQGGQPQHF

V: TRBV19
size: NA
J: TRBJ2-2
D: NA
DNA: TGTGCCAGTAGTATATTGCAGAGCGACACCGGGGAGCTGTTTTTT
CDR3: CASSILQSDTGELFF

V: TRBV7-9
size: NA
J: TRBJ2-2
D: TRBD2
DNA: TGTGCCAGCAGCTTAGGGGGGACTAGCGGAAACACCGGGGAGCTGTTTTTT
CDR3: CASSLGGTSGNTGELFF

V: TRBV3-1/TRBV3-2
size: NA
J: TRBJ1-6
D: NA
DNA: TGTGCCAGCAGCACCCGACAGGATTCACCCCTCCACTTT
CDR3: CASSTRQDSPLHF

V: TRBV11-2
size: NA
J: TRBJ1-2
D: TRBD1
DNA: TGTGCCAGCAGCTCGGACAGGGAGCGGCCTGGCTACACCTTC
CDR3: CASSSDRERPGYTF

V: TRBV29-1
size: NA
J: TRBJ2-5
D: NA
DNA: TGCAGCGTTGAAGTCTCGTGGGGCAGGGGACAAGAGACCCAGTACTTC
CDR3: CSVEVSWGRGQETQYF

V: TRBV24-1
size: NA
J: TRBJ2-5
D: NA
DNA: TGTGCCACCAGTCCAGGGGGTGGGCTAGCGTTGGAGACCCAGTACTTC
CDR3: CATSPGGGLALETQYF

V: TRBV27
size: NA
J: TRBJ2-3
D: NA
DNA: TGTGCCAGCAGACGCATACCCAGCGGAGATACGCAGTATTTT
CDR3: CASRRIPSGDTQYF

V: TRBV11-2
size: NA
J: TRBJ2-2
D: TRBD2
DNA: TGTGCCAGCAGCCTTACTAGCGTTTTAGCCGGGGAGCTGTTTTTT
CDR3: CASSLTSVLAGELFF

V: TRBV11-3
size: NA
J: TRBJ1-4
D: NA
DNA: TGTGCCAGCAGCTTAGGTGCCCCCCCGGGTGAAAAACTGTTTTTT
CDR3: CASSLGAPPGEKLFF

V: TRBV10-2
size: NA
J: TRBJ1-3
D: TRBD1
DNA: TGCGCCAGCGGGGGACAGTCTGGAAACACCATATATTTT
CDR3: CASGGQSGNTIYF

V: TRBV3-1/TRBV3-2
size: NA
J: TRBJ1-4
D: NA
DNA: TGTGCCAGCAGCCAAGCTACAGGCGCAGAAAAACTGTTTTTT
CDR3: CASSQATGAEKLFF

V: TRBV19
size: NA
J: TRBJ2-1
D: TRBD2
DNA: TGTGCCAGTAGTACAGGCGGACTAGCGGGATTTAATGAGCAGTTCTTC
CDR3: CASSTGGLAGFNEQFF

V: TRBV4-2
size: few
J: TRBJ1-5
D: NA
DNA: TGTGCCAGCAGCCAAGATGCGGGGGTTCTTCAGCCCCAGCATTTT
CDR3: CASSQDAGVLQPQHF

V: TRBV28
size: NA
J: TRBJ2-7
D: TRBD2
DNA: TGTGCCAGCAGCCGGCCCTTCCCCGGGACTAGCGGGAGATTCCACGAGCAGTACTTC
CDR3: CASSRPFPGTSGRFHEQYF